This is a list of T cell receptor beta chains from one sample in a study of T cells in Graves' hyperthyroidism and ophthalmopathy. TCRdb recomputed calls from the multiplex PCR reads with MiXCR, one row per CDR3 protein. The data contain about 290,000 distinct CDR3 sequences, 10% to 15% of them singletons. The specimen was blood. All receptors come from a woman aged 25 to 39 with Graves' hyperthyroidism that later progressed to Graves' ophthalmopathy. CDR3s include the opening cysteine and the closing phenylalanine or tryptophan. A D gene is named only where the DNA matches it firmly. For some rows the clone size is stated as once, few or many, or as a class when expanded; others skip it.

>TRBV9|once|TRBD2|TRBJ2-7
TGTGCCAGCAGCGTGGGAGGGACTAGCGGGACCTACGAGCAGTACTTC
CASSVGGTSGTYEQYF
>TRBV28|once|.|TRBJ2-7
TGTGCCAGCACCCCCACCGGAAGGGCGGCCCACGAGCAGTACTTC
CASTPTGRAAHEQYF
>TRBV30|many|.|TRBJ2-7
TGTGCCTGGGGCGTCTCCTACGAGCAGTACTTC
CAWGVSYEQYF
>TRBV19|.|TRBD2|TRBJ2-1
TGTGCCACCCGGACGGGACTAGCGGACTACAATGAGCAGTTCTTC
CATRTGLADYNEQFF
>TRBV7-2|many|TRBD1|TRBJ2-1
TGTGCCAGCAGACAGGGGGCCGCGAATGAGCAGTTCTTC
CASRQGAANEQFF
>TRBV14|many|.|TRBJ2-7
TGTGCCAGCAGCCAGTTAGGCTACGAGCAGTACTTC
CASSQLGYEQYF
>TRBV7-2|many|.|TRBJ1-1
TGTGCCAGCAGCTCGGGAGCGGGCGAAGCTTTCTTT
CASSSGAGEAFF
>TRBV20-1|few|TRBD2|TRBJ2-1
TGCAGTGCTAGGTGGACTAGCGGGAGGGATTGGAGCTCCTACAATGAGCAGTTCTTC
CSARWTSGRDWSSYNEQFF
>TRBV24-1|many|.|TRBJ2-5
TGTGCCACCAGTGATCGTGGACAGCCTCAAGAGACCCAGTACTTC
CATSDRGQPQETQYF
>TRBV20-1|many|TRBD2|TRBJ2-1
TGCAGTGCCGCAGATAGGACTAGTTTCAATGAGCAGTTCTTC
CSAADRTSFNEQFF
>TRBV19|.|.|TRBJ1-1
TGTGCCAGTAGAAGGACAGTGGAGACCACTGAAGCTTTCTTT
CASRRTVETTEAFF
>TRBV5-1|many|.|TRBJ2-5
TGCGCCAGCAGCTTGGCCAGCGGTGAAGAGACCCAGTACTTC
CASSLASGEETQYF
>TRBV12-3/TRBV12-4|many|.|TRBJ2-2
TGTGCCAGCAGCTTAGCGATGAACACCGGGGAGCTGTTTTTT
CASSLAMNTGELFF
>TRBV2|many|TRBD1|TRBJ1-1
TGTGCCAGCAGTGGACAGGGAATGAACACTGAAGCTTTCTTT
CASSGQGMNTEAFF
>TRBV4-3|many|TRBD2|TRBJ2-7
TGCGCCAGCAGCCACCTCTCGACTAGCGCAAGCTACGAGCAGTACTTC
CASSHLSTSASYEQYF
>TRBV7-3|many|.|TRBJ2-2
TGTGCCAGCAGCAAAGACAGGCATACCGGGGAGCTGTTTTTT
CASSKDRHTGELFF
>TRBV6-2/TRBV6-3|many|.|TRBJ1-5
TGTGCCAGCAGTTACTGGGAGGGGGAACAGCCCCAGCATTTT
CASSYWEGEQPQHF
>TRBV6-5|.|TRBD1|TRBJ1-1
TGTGCCAGCAGTTACAGACAGGGTGTCACTGAAGCTTTCTTT
CASSYRQGVTEAFF
>TRBV6-5|many|.|TRBJ2-3
TGTGCCAGCAGTTACGGGGCGGGTACGCAGTATTTT
CASSYGAGTQYF
>TRBV12-3/TRBV12-4|many|.|TRBJ2-7
TGTGCCAGCAGTTTCGGGATCGCCTCCTACGAGCAGTACTTC
CASSFGIASYEQYF
>TRBV20-1|.|TRBD2|TRBJ2-3
TGCAGTGCTGGAGCGGGAGGGCCCGGTACGCAGTATTTT
CSAGAGGPGTQYF
>TRBV4-3|many|TRBD2|TRBJ2-2
TGCGCCAGCAGCCAAGATAAAGCGGCGGGAGGGTGGACCGGGGAGCTGTTTTTT
CASSQDKAAGGWTGELFF
>TRBV4-1|many|TRBD1|TRBJ2-7
TGCGCCAGCAGCCAAGACTACCCGGGGACAGCGAGCTCCTACGAGCAGTACTTC
CASSQDYPGTASSYEQYF
>TRBV12-3/TRBV12-4|many|TRBD2|TRBJ2-7
TGTGCCAGCAGCCGGGGACTAGCGTCTCAAAACCCCCACGAGCAGTACTTC
CASSRGLASQNPHEQYF
>TRBV27|.|.|TRBJ2-2
TGTGCCTTCGTGAAAACCGGGGAGCTGTTTTTT
CAFVKTGELFF
>TRBV7-2|many|.|TRBJ2-5
TGTGCCAGCAGCTTATCGCGCGGGTCGGAGACCCAGTACTTC
CASSLSRGSETQYF
>TRBV28|many|TRBD2|TRBJ2-5
TGTGCCAGCAGTCCCGTGGGGGGGGAGAACTTC
CASSPVGGENF